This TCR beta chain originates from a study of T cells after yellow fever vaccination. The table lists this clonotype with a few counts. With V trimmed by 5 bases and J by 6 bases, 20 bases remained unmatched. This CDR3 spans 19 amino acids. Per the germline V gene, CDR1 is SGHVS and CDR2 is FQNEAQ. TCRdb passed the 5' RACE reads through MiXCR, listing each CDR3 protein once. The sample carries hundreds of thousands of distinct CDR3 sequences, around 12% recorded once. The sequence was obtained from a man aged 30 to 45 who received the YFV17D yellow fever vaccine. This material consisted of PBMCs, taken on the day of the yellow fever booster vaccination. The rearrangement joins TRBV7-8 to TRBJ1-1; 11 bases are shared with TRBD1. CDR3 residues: CASSHPPRTGGAWSAEAFF. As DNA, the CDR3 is TGTGCCAGCAGCCACCCCCCTAGGACAGGGGGCGCTTGGTCAGCTGAAGCTTTCTTT.